This T cell receptor beta chain was documented in a study of blood T cell repertoires in COVID-19. As for the study in general: The origin of the acute and convalescent COVID-19 samples was the United States, Italy and Spain. Nucleic acid was either cDNA or gDNA, and it came from T cells, B-cell-depleted T cells, or PBMCs.

In the original workflow: Using reference gene primer amplification, nucleated cell counts were estimated. TCRdb keeps only in-frame clones here, not all; method: immunoSEQ multiplex PCR. V, J and clone size derive from that table, while D and trimming were established from the DNA sequence. This sample carries over 90,000 clones, about 84% of them seen once, and the ten largest clones take roughly 25%. This TCR derives from an elderly man with active or convalescent COVID-19. Sequenced sample: peripheral blood.

CDR3 sequence: CASSLQTGSYEQYF. DNA for the CDR3: TGCGCCAGCAGCCTCCAGACAGGGTCCTACGAGCAGTACTTC. This chain links TRBV5-1 with TRBJ2-7; 7 nucleotides align to TRBD1. The germline V gene encodes CDR1 SGHRS and CDR2 YFSETQ. The length of the CDR3 is 14 residues. V lost 4 bases to trimming and J lost 1 base; unmatched junction nucleotides: 5. The full variable domain, completed using reference TRBV5-1 and TRBJ2-7, is KAGVTQTPRYLIKTRGQQVTLSCSPISGHRSVSWYQQTPGQGLQFLFEYFSETQRNKGNFPGRFSGRQFSNSRSEMNVSTLELGDSALYLCASSLQTGSYEQYFGPGTRLTVT.